A single sample is the source of the 18 T cell receptor beta chains below, sequenced in a study of identical twins. TCRdb reprocessed the 5' RACE reads with MiXCR, giving one entry per CDR3 protein. The table shows 450,000 to 500,000 distinct CDR3 sequences, with 13% to 15% occurring only once. The same data also contributed to another study, on yellow fever vaccine responses in identical twins.

The sample consisted of CD4+ T cells sorted from blood. Receptors were obtained from a young woman in good health.

This chain joins TRBV20-1 and TRBJ2-5; D not certain. CDR1 and CDR2 from the germline V gene are DFQATT and SNEGSKA (reference sequence). V dropped 5 bases and J dropped 4 bases, with 14 bases sitting between them. This CDR3 spans 13 amino acids. In nucleotides, the CDR3 is TGCAGTGCTGCTGAAATCCCTATAGAGACCCAGTACTTC. This codes for CSAAEIPIETQYF.

This clonotype has a handful of counts. The V and J genes are TRBV4-3 and TRBJ2-7, with D uncertain. V was pared by 1 base and J by 2 bases, with 6 bases between. Germline CDR1 reads LGHNA; CDR2 reads YSLEER. The CDR3 extends over 13 amino acids. For the CDR3, the DNA is TGCGCCAGCAGCCAAGTTCCCGCCTACGAGCAGTACTTC. It yields the protein CASSQVPAYEQYF.

Note on this clonotype: Germline is not matched at one junction end, which may reflect a read error. The V gene is TRBV7-7, the J gene TRBJ2-1; D could derive from TRBD1 or TRBD2 (5 bases each). The CDR3 length is 14 residues. Per germline, CDR1 SSHAT and CDR2 FNYEAQ (reference sequence). The CDR3 nucleotides are TGTGCTAGCAGCTTTTCGGGTGGGGGATCTGAGCAGTTCTTC. Its translation: CASSFSGGGSEQFF.

The chain has TRBV6-5 and TRBJ2-7; D not resolved. Germline CDR1 is MNHEY and CDR2 is SVGAGI. This CDR3 has 14 amino acids. Trimming cost V 0 bases and J 3 bases, with 9 bases left between them. The CDR3: CASSYSGKRYEQYF. In nucleotides, the CDR3 is TGTGCCAGCAGTTACTCGGGGAAACGCTACGAGCAGTACTTC.

This clonotype has a handful of counts. V is TRBV4-3 and J is TRBJ2-1, with TRBD1 identical over 8 bases. The germline CDR1 and CDR2 sequences are LGHNA and YSLEER. V shed 3 bases and J 4 bases; nucleotides not matched to a gene: 8. The CDR3 length is 16 residues. In DNA, the CDR3 is TGCGCCAGCAGCCAGCTTGGACAGGGTGGGTACAATGAGCAGTTCTTC. Protein: CASSQLGQGGYNEQFF.

The V and J genes are TRBV6-5 and TRBJ1-5; D is undetermined. The V gene lost 2 bases and the J gene lost 0 bases, with 11 bases spanning the gap. CDR1 MNHEY and CDR2 SVGAGI come from the germline V gene. This CDR3 is 16 amino acids long. CDR3 residues: CASSYEPGHSNQPQHF. Written as DNA, the CDR3 is TGTGCCAGCAGTTACGAACCGGGTCATAGCAATCAGCCCCAGCATTTT.

In this sample, this clonotype turned up many times. The chain has TRBV6-5 and TRBJ2-7; D is uncertain. This CDR3 comprises 17 residues. The V and J ends lost 2 bases and 1 base respectively, with 18 bases between them. The germline V gene has CDR1 MNHEY and CDR2 SVGAGI. The CDR3 spells CASSYAPGTVPSYEQYF. CDR3 sequence (DNA): TGTGCCAGCAGTTACGCCCCCGGAACAGTGCCTTCCTACGAGCAGTACTTC.

Ten or more counts support this clonotype. The rearrangement links TRBV5-5 to TRBJ1-1; 7 bases align to TRBD1. The CDR3 loop spans 16 amino acids. CDR1 and CDR2 from the germline V gene are SGHKS and YYEKEE (reference sequence). J gave up 0 bases and V 0 bases, and 5 bases lay outside the gene matches. The CDR3 coding sequence is TGTGCCAGCAGCTTGGAGGGGACAGCGCTGAACACTGAAGCTTTCTTT. Translating it yields CASSLEGTALNTEAFF.

This rearrangement joins TRBV28 to TRBJ2-3; D uncertain. The CDR3 is made up of 13 amino acids. Germline assignment: CDR1 MDHEN and CDR2 SYDVKM. Trimming took off 5 bases at V and 7 bases at J, with 13 bases between the two ends. DNA of the CDR3: TGTGCCAGCAGTCCCCCCCCTCTAAATACGCAGTATTTT. This gives the protein CASSPPPLNTQYF.

This clonotype was observed a handful of times. This sequence joins TRBV11-3 and TRBJ2-3; D is ambiguous. The CDR3 contains 15 residues. V dropped 2 bases and J dropped 2 bases, with 11 bases sitting between them. The germline CDR1 and CDR2 sequences are SGHNT and YENEEA. DNA of the CDR3: TGTGCCAGCAGCTTAAGTGGCGAGATCACAGATACGCAGTATTTT. As protein: CASSLSGEITDTQYF.

This sequence joins TRBV10-2 and TRBJ2-3, with TRBD2 identical over 7 bases. With 6 bases clipped from V and 0 bases from J, the junction kept 6 bases outside the gene matches. The CDR3 is 15 amino acids. The germline V gene has CDR1 WSHSY and CDR2 SAAADI. DNA of the CDR3: TGCGCCAGCAGGGCGGGAGTTACTAGCACAGATACGCAGTATTTT. It specifies CASRAGVTSTDTQYF.

V is TRBV5-6 and J is TRBJ2-1; TRBD1 matches 8 bases. After removal of 1 base from V and 10 bases from J, the junction contained 10 bases not matched to a gene. Germline V CDR1 and CDR2: SGHDT, YYEEEE. The CDR3 spans 15 residues. Here the CDR3 DNA reads TGTGCCAGCAGCTTGTGGCAGGGGGCGGGTTACGAGCAGTTCTTC. Protein sequence: CASSLWQGAGYEQFF.

This clonotype was seen a few times. V gene TRBV20-1 combines with J gene TRBJ2-3; a possible D gene is TRBD2 (5 bases). Germline V lookup: CDR1 DFQATT, CDR2 SNEGSKA (reference sequence). Trimming left V 6 bases short and J 2 bases short, with 12 bases between. The CDR3 consists of 13 residues. Written as DNA, the CDR3 is TGCAGTGCGTCGGGGTTAGCCACAGATACGCAGTATTTT. The encoded protein is CSASGLATDTQYF.

The genes are TRBV18 and TRBJ2-3, with D perhaps being TRBD1 or TRBD2 (5 bases each). Trimming cost V 2 bases and J 5 bases, with 14 bases left between them. Germline CDR1 KGHSH, CDR2 LQKENI. The CDR3 is made up of 15 amino acids. The CDR3, as DNA: TGTGCCAGCTCACCAACGGGGACCCCGGGAGATACGCAGTATTTT. Translated, it gives CASSPTGTPGDTQYF.

The chain has TRBV15 and TRBJ2-7, with TRBD2 matching over 7 bases. Germline V gene lookup returns CDR1 LNHNV and CDR2 YYDKDF (reference sequence). V lost 3 bases to trimming and J lost 4 bases; unmatched junction nucleotides: 15. The CDR3 runs 17 residues. The chain's CDR3 is CATSSARGGVSWYEQYF. The CDR3, as DNA: TGTGCCACCAGCAGTGCAAGGGGAGGGGTTTCTTGGTACGAGCAGTACTTC.

This clonotype was seen more than once but under ten times. The J gene is TRBJ1-1, the V gene TRBV2; D is perhaps TRBD1 (6 bases). V lost 6 bases and J lost 1, with 21 bases in between. Germline V CDR1 and CDR2: SNHLY, FYNNEI. The CDR3 contains 17 residues. The CDR3 nucleotides read TGTGCCAGCAGCCCCGTCAGACAGGCAAACAGGAACACTGAAGCTTTCTTT. Its translation is CASSPVRQANRNTEAFF.

This clonotype has a handful of counts. The chain employs TRBV4-1 and TRBJ2-2; unclear D gene. V shed 4 bases and J shed 9 bases, with 15 bases lying between them. The CDR3 spans 14 residues. Germline CDR1 MGHRA, CDR2 YSYEKL. CDR3 residues: CASSPSGGVRELFF. In nucleotides, the CDR3 is TGCGCCAGCAGCCCATCGGGTGGGGTCCGGGAGCTGTTTTTT.

The rearrangement uses TRBV11-2 and TRBJ2-1; D remains ambiguous. CDR1 is SGHAT, CDR2 FQNNGV, per germline. With 8 bases removed from V and 8 bases from J, the gap between germline ends came to 16 bases. The CDR3 is made up of 13 amino acids. CDR3 sequence reads: CASRTLGADEQFF. The CDR3 DNA follows: TGTGCCAGCCGAACCTTGGGTGCGGATGAGCAGTTCTTC.